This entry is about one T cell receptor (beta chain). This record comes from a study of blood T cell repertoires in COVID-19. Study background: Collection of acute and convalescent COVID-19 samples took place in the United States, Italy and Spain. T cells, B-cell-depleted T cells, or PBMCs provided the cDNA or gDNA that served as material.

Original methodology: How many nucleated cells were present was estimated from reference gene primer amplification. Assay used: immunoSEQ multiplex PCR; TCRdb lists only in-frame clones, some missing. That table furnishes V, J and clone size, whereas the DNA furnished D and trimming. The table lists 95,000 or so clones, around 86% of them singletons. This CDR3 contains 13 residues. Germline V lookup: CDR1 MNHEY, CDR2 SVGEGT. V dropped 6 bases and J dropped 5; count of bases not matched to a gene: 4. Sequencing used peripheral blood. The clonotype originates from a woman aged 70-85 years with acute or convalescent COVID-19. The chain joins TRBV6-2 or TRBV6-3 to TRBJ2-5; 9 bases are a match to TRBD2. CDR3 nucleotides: TGTGCCAGCAGGCCTAGCGGGGTTGAGACCCAGTACTTC. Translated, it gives CASRPSGVETQYF.